Shown below are 28 T cell receptor beta chains from a single sample sequenced in a study of cytomegalovirus exposure and HLA in healthy donors. PCR amplification relied on 60 Vbeta primers (plus 13 Jbeta primers). Sequencing used immunoSEQ multiplex PCR; TCRdb keeps in-frame clones, though not all of them. Of some 170,000 clones listed, 9.5% are singletons. The sequenced sample was PBMCs. The receptors originated from a woman under 40 in good health and CMV-seropositive.

This clone showed up just a few times. The chain joins TRBV11-2 to TRBJ2-3; 10 bases line up with TRBD2. The CDR3 has 16 amino acids. V shed 1 base and J 4 bases; nucleotides not matched to a gene: 5. In germline, CDR1 is SGHAT, CDR2 FQNNGV. CDR3 DNA sequence: TGTGCCAGCAGCTTAGGTCTAGCGGGAGTCGCAGATACGCAGTATTTT. It is translated as CASSLGLAGVADTQYF. The full variable domain, completed using reference TRBV11-2 and TRBJ2-3, is EAGVAQSPRYKIIEKRQSVAFWCNPISGHATLYWYQQILGQGPKLLIQFQNNGVVDDSQLPKDRFSAERLKGVDSTLKIQPAKLEDSAVYLCASSLGLAGVADTQYFGPGTRLTVL.

This clone was detected many times. The rearrangement joins TRBV11-2 to TRBJ2-5; the match to TRBD2 covers 10 bases. CDR3 length: 15 amino acids. With V trimmed by 4 bases and J by 9 bases, 11 bases remained unmatched. CDR1 SGHAT and CDR2 FQNNGV come from the germline V gene. In DNA form, the CDR3 reads TGTGCCAGCAGCTCCGGGGGAGCGGGAGGGTTGCCCCAGTACTTC. This codes for CASSSGGAGGLPQYF.

This rearrangement joins TRBV15 to TRBJ1-4; 12 bases align to TRBD1. V trimming: 5 bases; J trimming: 3 bases; junction bases outside the gene matches: 13. This CDR3 comprises 19 residues. Germline values: CDR1 LNHNV, CDR2 YYDKDF (reference sequence). In DNA, the CDR3 is TGTGCCACCAGCCCACCTATTCCGGGACAGGGGGCCTCTAATGAAAAACTGTTTTTT. It translates to CATSPPIPGQGASNEKLFF. The full variable domain, in which reference TRBV15 and TRBJ1-4 provide the parts outside the CDR3, is DAMVIQNPRYQVTQFGKPVTLSCSQTLNHNVMYWYQQKSSQAPKLLFHYYDKDFNNEADTPDNFQSRRPNTSFCFLDIRSPGLGDTAMYLCATSPPIPGQGASNEKLFFGSGTQLSVL.

A few counts support this clone. V usage is TRBV10-3 and J usage is TRBJ2-7; D might be TRBD2 (6 bases). Germline loops: CDR1 ENHRY, CDR2 SYGVKD. This CDR3 spans 14 amino acids. Trimming took off 7 bases at V and 0 bases at J, with 13 bases between the two ends. The CDR3 nucleotides read TGTGCCATCAAACAGGACGGGAGCTCCTACGAGCAGTACTTC. Its protein is CAIKQDGSSYEQYF.

The chain links TRBV19 to TRBJ1-1; D is perhaps TRBD1 (5 bases). There are 14 residues in the CDR3. Trimming cost V 7 bases and J 4 bases, with 16 bases left between them. CDR1 and CDR2 (germline): LNHDA, SQIVND (reference sequence). DNA for the CDR3: TGTGCCAGTAAGGAGGGGACCCTCGGCACTGAAGCTTTCTTT. Encoded protein: CASKEGTLGTEAFF.

CDR3 protein: CASRRGDRVQPQHF. The CDR3 region has the DNA TGTGCCAGTAGAAGGGGGGACAGGGTTCAGCCCCAGCATTTT. This rearrangement joins TRBV19 to TRBJ1-5; 9 nucleotides agree with TRBD1. The germline gives CDR1 LNHDA, CDR2 SQIVND (reference sequence). With 6 bases clipped from V and 6 bases from J, the junction kept 6 bases outside the gene matches. This CDR3 region has 14 residues.

The rearrangement uses TRBV28 and TRBJ2-7, with D tentatively TRBD2 (6 bases). From germline, CDR1 is MDHEN and CDR2 SYDVKM. Trimming stripped 8 bases from V and 3 bases from J, with 32 bases between. CDR3 length: 19 amino acids. The CDR3 DNA sequence: TGTGCCAGCCCTCCCTCGGGGCGAGGTAATATTCGGGAGCTCTACGAGCAGTACTTC. Amino acids: CASPPSGRGNIRELYEQYF.

V usage is TRBV5-1 and J usage is TRBJ2-5; 7 nucleotides line up with TRBD2. Germline V gene data show CDR1 as SGHRS and CDR2 as YFSETQ. Germline trimming cut 3 bases from V and 0 bases from J; bases unmatched to any gene: 11. The CDR3 covers 17 residues. CDR3 sequence (DNA): TGCGCCAGCAGCTGGGGTGTTTTGGGGGGGTACCAAGAGACCCAGTACTTC. Its translation: CASSWGVLGGYQETQYF.

This clone came up a few times. This chain links TRBV11-2 with TRBJ2-5, with 8 bases identical to TRBD1. The CDR3 is made up of 16 amino acids. The V gene's germline CDR1 is SGHAT and CDR2 FQNNGV. Trimming removed 4 bases from V and 5 bases from J; junction bases left unmatched: 12. CDR3 amino acids: CASSYTRTGKTETQYF. CDR3 bases: TGTGCCAGCAGCTATACCCGGACAGGGAAGACGGAGACCCAGTACTTC.

The sample holds one count of this clone. The rearrangement uses TRBV6-6 and TRBJ1-1, with no clear D. Germline V gene sequence: CDR1 MNHNY, CDR2 SVGAGI (reference sequence). The CDR3 runs 13 residues. Deletions cut 0 bases from V and 8 bases from J, with 10 bases between. As DNA, the CDR3 is TGTGCCAGCAGTTACTCGTTTTGGCCAGAAGCTTTCTTT. It translates to CASSYSFWPEAFF.

This chain uses TRBV2 with TRBJ2-3, with TRBD2 as a possible D gene (6 bases). Trimming cost V 7 bases and J 0 bases, with 8 bases left between them. Germline V gene lookup returns CDR1 SNHLY and CDR2 FYNNEI. The CDR3 has 13 residues. CDR3 in amino acids: CASMSGSTDTQYF. As DNA, the CDR3 is TGTGCCAGCATGAGCGGGAGCACAGATACGCAGTATTTT.

V and J are TRBV5-1 and TRBJ2-1; a possible D gene is TRBD2 (6 bases). Deletions cut 4 bases from V and 0 bases from J, with 8 bases between. CDR1 is SGHRS and CDR2 is YFSETQ in the germline V gene. There are 14 residues in the CDR3. The CDR3 sequence is CASSPGLSYNEQFF. DNA for the CDR3: TGCGCCAGCAGCCCGGGACTCTCCTACAATGAGCAGTTCTTC.

This chain connects TRBV7-2 to TRBJ2-3, with D perhaps TRBD2 (7 bases). Germline V gives CDR1 SGHTA, CDR2 FQGNSA. V was clipped by 4 bases and J by 12 bases, with 23 bases between them. There are 15 residues in the CDR3. The CDR3 DNA reads as TGTGCCAGCAGCTCTTCCAGCGGGAAGGGGGGGTATCAGTATTTT. This codes for CASSSSSGKGGYQYF.

As regards this clone: The germline gene is not matched at one end of the junction; a read error may be the cause. The same CDR3 can be traced to other DNA sequences in this sample. The chain links TRBV10-2 to TRBJ1-1; no clear D gene. CDR3 length: 13 residues. Germline CDR1 WSHSY, CDR2 SAAADI. CDR3 in amino acids: CASGGSLFTEAFF. CDR3 DNA sequence: TGCGCCAGCGGAGGGAGTTTATTCACTGAGGCTTTCTTT.

The V gene is TRBV29-1, the J gene TRBJ2-7; D is unresolved. V gave up 4 bases and J gave up 0 bases, with 10 bases separating them. Per the germline V gene, CDR1 is SQVTM and CDR2 is ANQGSEA. CDR3 length: 13 residues. The CDR3 DNA reads TGCAGCGTTGTTTCAGAGGACTCCTACGAGCAGTACTTC. Amino acids: CSVVSEDSYEQYF.

This clone has more than one count but fewer than ten. The DNA for the CDR3 is TGTGCCAGCAGTCCCACCGACAGGGGGGCCACCTATGGCTACACCTTC. This gives the protein CASSPTDRGATYGYTF. The chain carries TRBV27 and TRBJ1-2; 9 bases are shared with TRBD1. V lost 5 bases and J lost 4; bases outside the gene matches: 11. The germline V gene encodes CDR1 MNHEY and CDR2 SMNVEV (reference sequence). The CDR3 totals 16 residues.

The chain couples TRBV5-4 to TRBJ2-5, with a tentative D call TRBD1 (6 bases). The V end was cut by 3 bases, the J end by 5 bases, with 17 bases between. The CDR3 is 15 residues long. Germline V lookup: CDR1 SGHNT, CDR2 YYREEE (reference sequence). As DNA, the CDR3 is TGTGCCAGCAGCTCATCAGGGGAGTGGGGGGAGACCCAGTACTTC. Encoded protein: CASSSSGEWGETQYF.

This clone was recorded a few times. The V and J genes are TRBV11-2 and TRBJ2-7; 15 nucleotides match TRBD2. The CDR3 is made up of 19 amino acids. Germline-derived CDR1 and CDR2 are SGHAT and FQNNGV. The V gene end was trimmed by 4 bases and the J gene end by 5 bases; junction bases not matched to a gene: 15. Here the CDR3 reads CASSSSPGLAGGNFDEQYF. The CDR3 nucleotides read TGTGCCAGCAGCTCCAGTCCGGGACTAGCGGGGGGTAACTTCGACGAGCAGTACTTC.

The CDR3 is CASSSLGQGEDGYTF. DNA for the CDR3: TGTGCCAGCAGTTCCTTAGGACAGGGGGAAGATGGCTACACCTTC. The V gene is TRBV27, the J gene TRBJ1-2, with 10 bases matching TRBD1. V lost 4 bases and J lost 6; bases outside the gene matches: 8. CDR3 length: 15 residues. Germline-derived CDR1 and CDR2 are MNHEY and SMNVEV (reference sequence).

This chain links TRBV6-1 with TRBJ2-1, with 12 bases matching TRBD2. Per the germline V gene, CDR1 is MNHNS and CDR2 is SASEGT. The CDR3 sequence is 12 residues long. The chain's CDR3 is CAWGLAGNEQFF. CDR3 nucleotide sequence: TGTGCGTGGGGACTAGCGGGTAATGAGCAGTTCTTC.

The V gene is TRBV6-1, the J gene TRBJ1-6, with 9 bases aligning to TRBD1. Germline V lookup: CDR1 MNHNS, CDR2 SASEGT. The CDR3 has 14 amino acids. The ends lost 5 bases at V and 10 bases at J; junction bases unmatched: 6. CDR3 coding DNA: TGTGCCAGCAGTTCGGGACAGGGATCCTCACCCCTCCACTTT. Translated: CASSSGQGSSPLHF.

This clone occurred a few times. J is TRBJ2-2 and V is TRBV10-2, with 11 positions matching TRBD2. The CDR3 extends over 16 amino acids. The trim removed 6 bases at V and 4 bases at J, leaving 7 bases unmatched. Germline V gene sequence: CDR1 WSHSY, CDR2 SAAADI. CDR3 coding DNA: TGCGCCAGCAGACCCACTAGCGGGGGAGCCACCGGGGAGCTGTTTTTT. This encodes CASRPTSGGATGELFF.

This clone was observed a handful of times. The rearrangement links TRBV7-9 to TRBJ1-1; 7 positions match TRBD1. The ends lost 1 base at V and 4 bases at J; junction bases unmatched: 3. Germline CDR1 is SEHNR and CDR2 is FQNEAQ (reference sequence). The CDR3 is 14 amino acids. This CDR3 reads CASSLGGQPTEAFF. For the CDR3, the DNA is TGTGCCAGCAGCTTAGGGGGACAGCCCACTGAAGCTTTCTTT.

This clone was counted a few times. The DNA for the CDR3 is TGCGCCAGCAGCCAATTTTATTCGGACAGGACGAACACTGAAGCTTTCTTT. Translating it yields CASSQFYSDRTNTEAFF. The rearrangement uses TRBV4-1 and TRBJ1-1, with 7 bases that match TRBD1. J was trimmed by 1 base and V by 2 bases; bases with no gene match: 10. CDR1 MGHRA and CDR2 YSYEKL come from the germline V gene. The CDR3 contains 17 residues.

The V gene is TRBV2, the J gene TRBJ1-2; TRBD1 matches 7 bases. The germline gives CDR1 SNHLY, CDR2 FYNNEI. Trimming took 6 bases from V and 7 from J; bases not matched to a gene: 8. The CDR3 is made up of 13 amino acids. The CDR3 sequence is CASSLQGGLGYTF. DNA for the CDR3: TGTGCCAGCAGCCTGCAAGGGGGCCTTGGCTACACCTTC.

This sequence joins TRBV11-2 and TRBJ2-1; TRBD2 matches 11 bases. V trimming: 5 bases; J trimming: 8 bases; junction bases outside the gene matches: 8. Germline V gene data show CDR1 as SGHAT and CDR2 as FQNNGV. The CDR3 extends over 15 amino acids. The CDR3, as DNA: TGTGCCAGCAGCCAACTTAGCGGGAGGGGGGATGAGCAGTTCTTC. It translates to CASSQLSGRGDEQFF.

The chain combines TRBV19 with TRBJ2-3; 11 nucleotides line up with TRBD2. With V trimmed by 4 bases and J by 2 bases, 14 bases remained unmatched. The CDR3 totals 19 residues. Germline lookup yields CDR1 LNHDA and CDR2 SQIVND (reference sequence). The CDR3 protein is CASSTSRLAGTGYTDTQYF. CDR3 coding DNA: TGTGCCAGTAGTACCTCCCGACTAGCGGGGACGGGGTACACAGATACGCAGTATTTT.

This chain joins TRBV2 and TRBJ1-1; the D is unclear. This CDR3 region has 11 residues. Trimming stripped 8 bases from V and 3 bases from J, with 7 bases between. Germline CDR1 SNHLY, CDR2 FYNNEI. DNA for the CDR3: TGTGCCAGCCGACGGGACACTGAAGCTTTCTTT. This encodes CASRRDTEAFF.